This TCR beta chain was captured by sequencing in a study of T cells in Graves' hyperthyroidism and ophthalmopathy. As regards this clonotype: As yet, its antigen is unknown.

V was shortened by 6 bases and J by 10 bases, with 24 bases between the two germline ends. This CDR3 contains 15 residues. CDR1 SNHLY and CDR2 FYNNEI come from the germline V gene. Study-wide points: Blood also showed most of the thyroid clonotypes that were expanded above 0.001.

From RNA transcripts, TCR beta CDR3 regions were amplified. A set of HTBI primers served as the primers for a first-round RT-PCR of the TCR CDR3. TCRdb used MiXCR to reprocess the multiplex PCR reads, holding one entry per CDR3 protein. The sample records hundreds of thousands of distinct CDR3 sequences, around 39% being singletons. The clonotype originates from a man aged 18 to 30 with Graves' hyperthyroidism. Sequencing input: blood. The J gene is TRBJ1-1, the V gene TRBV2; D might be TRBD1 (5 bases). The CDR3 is CASSPTGWTNSAAFF. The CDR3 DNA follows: TGTGCCAGCAGCCCAACAGGTTGGACGAACAGTGCAGCTTTCTTT.